This T cell receptor beta chain comes out of a study of shared clonotypes between healthy human individuals. The V end was cut by 6 bases, the J end by 1 base, with 16 bases between. The length of the CDR3 is 16 residues. CDR1 is MDHEN, CDR2 SYDVKM, per germline. Clones were sequenced by immunoSEQ multiplex PCR, and TCRdb holds only the in-frame ones, with some missing. The data contain 1,400,000 or so clones, 98% of them singletons. Sequenced sample: naive CD4+ T cells sorted from blood. Subset: CD45RA+ positively selected. The sequence came from a man aged 25-45 years in good health. The V call is TRBV28, the J call TRBJ1-5; D is undetermined. DNA for the CDR3: TGTGCCAGCAGCCTGAGGACTTGGGTGAGCAATCAGCCCCAGCATTTT. Translation gives CASSLRTWVSNQPQHF.